The 18 T cell receptor beta chains below were found in one sample sequenced in a study of shared clonotypes between healthy human individuals. Naive CD8 cells, CD45RO-negative and positively selected for CCR7, excluded terminally differentiated effector memory CD45RA+ cells. Clones were sequenced by immunoSEQ multiplex PCR, and TCRdb holds only the in-frame ones, with some missing. The sample lists 1.5 million to 2.5 million clones, just under 95% occurring once. Sequencing input: naive CD8+ T cells sorted from blood. The receptor set was obtained from a man in his late teens or twenties in good health.

This sequence joins TRBV9 and TRBJ2-1; TRBD2 aligns across 11 bases. Germline CDR1 reads SGDLS; CDR2 reads YYNGEE. The trim removed 4 bases at V and 10 bases at J, leaving 10 bases unmatched. This CDR3 has 15 amino acids. This CDR3 is CASSTIAGGPNEQFF. CDR3 nucleotides: TGTGCCAGCAGCACAATAGCGGGAGGGCCGAACGAGCAGTTCTTC.

The gene calls are TRBV27 and TRBJ1-1; 8 nucleotides line up with TRBD1. This CDR3 comprises 14 residues. After removal of 2 bases from V and 7 bases from J, the junction contained 6 bases not matched to a gene. CDR1 and CDR2 from the germline V gene are MNHEY and SMNVEV (reference sequence). The CDR3 reads CASSLGQGFDEAFF. DNA of the CDR3: TGTGCCAGCAGTTTAGGACAGGGTTTCGATGAAGCTTTCTTT.

A note on this clone: The same CDR3 arises from other DNA sequences in this sample as well. The V and J genes are TRBV9 and TRBJ2-5; D perhaps matches TRBD1 (6 bases). The CDR3 is 14 residues long. In germline, CDR1 is SGDLS, CDR2 YYNGEE. The V and J ends lost 0 bases and 5 bases respectively, with 11 bases between them. The CDR3 nucleotides are TGTGCCAGCAGCGTAGCTGGGGGCGTGGAGACCCAGTACTTC. Translated: CASSVAGGVETQYF.

The chain has TRBV11-2 and TRBJ2-5; D possibly corresponds to TRBD1 (5 bases). CDR1 and CDR2 (germline): SGHAT, FQNNGV. V gave up 3 bases and J gave up 5 bases, with 22 bases separating them. The length of the CDR3 is 17 residues. The chain's CDR3 is CASSFPHRPGSGETQYF. The CDR3 bases are TGTGCCAGCAGCTTCCCACACCGTCCAGGGTCCGGGGAGACCCAGTACTTC.

The chain combines TRBV2 with TRBJ2-5; 8 nucleotides line up with TRBD2. Looked up from germline, CDR1 is SNHLY and CDR2 is FYNNEI. Trimming removed 0 bases from V and 0 bases from J; junction bases left unmatched: 6. This CDR3 is 17 amino acids long. The CDR3 spells CASSEAAGGWDQETQYF. CDR3 nucleotide sequence: TGTGCCAGCAGTGAAGCGGCGGGGGGCTGGGACCAAGAGACCCAGTACTTC. The variable domain in full, with the rest retrieved from reference TRBV2 and TRBJ2-5, is EPEVTQTPSHQVTQMGQEVILRCVPISNHLYFYWYRQILGQKVEFLVSFYNNEISEKSEIFDDQFSVERPDGSNFTLKIRSTKLEDSAMYFCASSEAAGGWDQETQYFGPGTRLLVL.

This sequence joins TRBV7-8 and TRBJ1-5; unclear D gene. V lost 1 base and J 4 bases, leaving 14 bases between the germline ends. In germline, CDR1 is SGHVS, CDR2 FQNEAQ. This CDR3 is built from 16 residues. The CDR3 nucleotides read TGTGCCAGCAGCTTAGAAGGAGGGTTAGTTAATCAGCCCCAGCATTTT. Translating it yields CASSLEGGLVNQPQHF.

V usage is TRBV27 and J usage is TRBJ1-2; 8 nucleotides agree with TRBD1. The CDR3 totals 16 residues. J gave up 4 bases and V 2 bases, and 9 bases lay outside the gene matches. The V gene's germline CDR1 is MNHEY and CDR2 SMNVEV (reference sequence). The CDR3 protein is CASSLSPGGAGYGYTF. CDR3 DNA: TGTGCCAGCAGTTTAAGCCCAGGGGGCGCTGGCTATGGCTACACCTTC.

Details on this clone: Other DNA sequences in the same sample also yield this CDR3. The chain employs TRBV11-2 and TRBJ2-7, with no clear D. The V gene lost 2 bases and the J gene lost 0 bases, with 5 bases spanning the gap. The CDR3 loop spans 13 amino acids. Germline V gene data show CDR1 as SGHAT and CDR2 as FQNNGV. The CDR3: CASSLWSSYEQYF. The DNA for the CDR3 is TGTGCCAGCAGCTTATGGAGCTCCTACGAGCAGTACTTC.

The chain links TRBV6-5 to TRBJ1-5; D possibly corresponds to TRBD1 (6 bases). The CDR3 spans 14 residues. V was clipped by 10 bases and J by 6 bases, with 19 bases between them. CDR1 and CDR2 (germline): MNHEY, SVGAGI. For the CDR3, the DNA is TGTGCCACCGGACCTGCGACAGGTAGTCAGCCCCAGCATTTT. This translates into CATGPATGSQPQHF.

J is TRBJ2-1 and V is TRBV7-9; D call uncertain. Trimming pared 6 bases from V and 6 bases from J, leaving 12 bases between. The CDR3 extends over 13 amino acids. Looked up from germline, CDR1 is SEHNR and CDR2 is FQNEAQ (reference sequence). CDR3 sequence reads: CASSTSEINEQFF. The CDR3 bases are TGTGCCAGCAGTACTTCCGAGATCAATGAGCAGTTCTTC.

The chain couples TRBV7-9 to TRBJ1-2; D may be TRBD1 (5 bases). CDR1 is SEHNR and CDR2 is FQNEAQ in the germline V gene (reference sequence). The length of the CDR3 is 13 residues. The V end lost 5 bases, the J end lost 4 bases, and 11 bases lay between the germline ends. Here the CDR3 reads CASSPDISYGYTF. In nucleotides, the CDR3 is TGTGCCAGCAGCCCGGACATTTCCTATGGCTACACCTTC.

The V and J genes are TRBV6-5 and TRBJ2-7, with 7 bases lining up with TRBD1. V was pared by 6 bases and J by 4 bases, with 9 bases of the junction left unmatched. The CDR3 is 14 amino acids. CDR1 is MNHEY, CDR2 SVGAGI, per germline. CDR3 sequence (DNA): TGTGCCAGCAGCCCGACAGGGTATCTATACGAGCAGTACTTC. Its translation: CASSPTGYLYEQYF.

In its sample, this clone was seen a few times. The chain links TRBV10-1 to TRBJ1-2; no clear D gene. The germline CDR1 and CDR2 sequences are WNHNN and SYGVQD (reference sequence). This CDR3 region has 13 residues. V lost 3 bases, J lost 8 bases, and 13 bases lay in between. CDR3 sequence: CASSEDPLSGYTF. In nucleotides, the CDR3 is TGCGCCAGCAGTGAAGACCCTTTAAGCGGCTACACCTTC.

Comment on this clone: Other DNA variants within this sample encode the same CDR3. CDR3 sequence: CASSEGGENTEAFF. The CDR3 region has the DNA TGTGCCAGCAGCGAGGGTGGGGAGAACACTGAAGCTTTCTTT. V gene TRBV9 combines with J gene TRBJ1-1; D is uncertain. The CDR3 is made up of 14 amino acids. Trimming took 3 bases from V and 1 from J, leaving 10 bases between them. Germline V gene sequence: CDR1 SGDLS, CDR2 YYNGEE. The entire variable domain, with the rest obtained from reference TRBV9 and TRBJ1-1, is as follows: DSGVTQTPKHLITATGQRVTLRCSPRSGDLSVYWYQQSLDQGLQFLIQYYNGEERAKGNILERFSAQQFPDLHSELNLSSLELGDSALYFCASSEGGENTEAFFGQGTRLTVV.

The chain recombines TRBV6-1 with TRBJ2-6, with D unresolved. The length of the CDR3 is 17 residues. Trimming stripped 4 bases from V and 5 bases from J, with 18 bases between. The germline V gene encodes CDR1 MNHNS and CDR2 SASEGT. The CDR3: CASSVYPEQSRANVLTF. The CDR3 nucleotides are TGTGCCAGCAGTGTATACCCGGAACAAAGTCGGGCCAACGTCCTGACTTTC.

On this clone: Other DNA sequences from this sample encode an identical CDR3 as well. The chain carries TRBV7-8 and TRBJ2-7; D may be TRBD1 (5 bases). CDR1 and CDR2 from the germline V gene are SGHVS and FQNEAQ. The CDR3 is 13 amino acids. V was trimmed by 5 bases and J by 1 base, leaving 9 bases between them. The CDR3: CASSLDSSYEQYF. The DNA for the CDR3 is TGTGCCAGCAGCCTTGACAGTTCCTACGAGCAGTACTTC.

V is TRBV6-1 and J is TRBJ1-1; D not certain. There are 13 residues in the CDR3. Trimming cost V 8 bases and J 0 bases, with 10 bases left between them. The germline CDR1 and CDR2 sequences are MNHNS and SASEGT. Here the CDR3 DNA reads TGTGCCAGCCGCGGCTACTTGAACACTGAAGCTTTCTTT. Its protein is CASRGYLNTEAFF.

The V gene is TRBV5-4, the J gene TRBJ1-2; TRBD1 is a possible D gene (5 bases). Germline V gene data show CDR1 as SGHNT and CDR2 as YYREEE (reference sequence). The CDR3 runs 15 residues. V gave up 2 bases and J gave up 6 bases, with 17 bases separating them. The CDR3 bases are TGTGCCAGCAGCTTCGAACCCCAGGGAAGCCATGGCTACACCTTC. Translated: CASSFEPQGSHGYTF.